This T cell receptor (beta chain) was sequenced during a study of CD8+ T cells in alopecia areata. The wider study: Treated patients were given 5 to 10 mg oral tofacitinib twice daily. Study results and limitations: Especially in alopecia totalis/universalis, lesional scalp showed greater clonality than normal scalp did.

RNA, once extracted, was reverse transcribed into cDNA for use as the sequencing template. Measured with immunoSEQ multiplex PCR; TCRdb has only the in-frame clones, and not every one. The repertoire consists of some 180,000 clones, with almost 65% occurring once and the leading ten covering around 1.8%. This clone has a handful of counts. Its antigen remains unknown. Other nucleotide sequences from this sample produce the same CDR3. CDR1 is GTSNPN, CDR2 SVGIG, per germline (reference sequence). V was pared by 5 bases and J by 3 bases, with 4 bases of the junction left unmatched. The CDR3 sequence is 13 residues long. Individuals with alopecia areata gave both lesional scalp punch biopsies and peripheral blood for collection.

Sequenced here: CD4+ T cells sorted from blood, sampled at week 0. The rearrangement joins TRBV30 to TRBJ1-5; TRBD1 matches 7 bases. The sequence derives from a human donor with alopecia areata. This chain's CDR3 is CAWAGGDNQPQHF. For the CDR3, the DNA is TGTGCCTGGGCAGGGGGAGACAATCAGCCCCAGCATTTT.